This T cell receptor beta chain appears in the sequencing data of a study of cytomegalovirus exposure and HLA in healthy donors. Study summary: The roughly 670 first-cohort repertoires and the 100 to 150 validation repertoires shared the same platform, a later analysis reported.

V lost 5 bases and J lost 4, with 16 bases in between. The CDR3 length is 14 residues. Germline V CDR1 and CDR2: SGHNT, YYREEE (reference sequence). Assay used: immunoSEQ multiplex PCR; TCRdb lists only in-frame clones, some missing. Of 150,000 to 200,000 clones listed, about 88% are singletons. The chain combines TRBV5-4 with TRBJ2-7, with a weak D call TRBD2 (6 bases). This TCR was sampled from a woman aged 18-35 years in good health and CMV-seronegative. The sequenced sample consisted of PBMCs. DNA of the CDR3: TGTGCCAGCAGTCGTCCGGGAGTGAGATACGAGCAGTACTTC. Its protein is CASSRPGVRYEQYF.